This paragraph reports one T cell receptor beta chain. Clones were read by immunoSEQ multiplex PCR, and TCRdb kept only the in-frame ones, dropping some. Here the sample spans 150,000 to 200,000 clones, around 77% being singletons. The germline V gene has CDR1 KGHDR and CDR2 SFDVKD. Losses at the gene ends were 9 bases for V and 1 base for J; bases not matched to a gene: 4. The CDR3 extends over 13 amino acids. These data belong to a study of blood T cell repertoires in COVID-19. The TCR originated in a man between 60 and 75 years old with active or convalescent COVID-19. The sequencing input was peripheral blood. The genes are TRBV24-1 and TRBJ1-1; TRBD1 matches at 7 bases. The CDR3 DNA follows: TGTGCCACCGGAAGGACAGGGAACACTGAAGCTTTCTTT. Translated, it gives CATGRTGNTEAFF.